A single sample gave rise to the 30 T cell receptor beta chains below, sequenced in a study of PD-L1 blockade in urothelial cancer. The method was immunoSEQ multiplex PCR; TCRdb's version includes in-frame clones alone and lacks a portion of them. Of more than 75,000 clones listed, 90% are singletons. The specimen was PBMCs, collected around atezolizumab (anti-PD-L1) treatment. These receptors all stem from a man between 60 and 75 years old with urothelial cancer.

The V and J genes are TRBV28 and TRBJ1-2, with D possibly TRBD1 on 5 matching bases. CDR3 length equals 12 residues. Between the trimmed V and J ends, which lost 2 bases and 7 bases, there was a span of 8 bases. Germline V gene sequence: CDR1 MDHEN, CDR2 SYDVKM. CDR3 DNA: TGTGCCAGCAGTTTACGGGGGTCTGGCTACACCTTC. Protein sequence: CASSLRGSGYTF.

This chain links TRBV6-5 with TRBJ1-3, with D maybe TRBD1 (6 bases). This CDR3 contains 16 residues. From germline, CDR1 is MNHEY and CDR2 SVGAGI. The germline V and J ends were trimmed by 4 bases and 0 bases, with 13 bases remaining between them. Here the CDR3 reads CASSSGQSYSGNTIYF. In nucleotides, the CDR3 is TGTGCCAGCAGTTCCGGACAGAGCTACTCTGGAAACACCATATATTTT.

The chain links TRBV11-2 to TRBJ2-3; 8 positions match TRBD2. This CDR3 has 16 amino acids. V was pared by 4 bases and J by 4 bases, with 10 bases of the junction left unmatched. Germline V CDR1 and CDR2: SGHAT, FQNNGV. The chain's CDR3 is CASSSAPGRAPDTQYF. In DNA, the CDR3 is TGTGCCAGCAGCTCCGCCCCCGGGAGGGCCCCAGATACGCAGTATTTT.

V is TRBV5-6 and J is TRBJ1-2, with 7 positions matching TRBD1. The CDR3 contains 15 residues. V shed 3 bases, J shed 4 bases, and the junction held 9 bases outside the gene matches. CDR1 is SGHDT, CDR2 YYEEEE, per germline. The CDR3 DNA follows: TGTGCCAGCAGCTCCCCGACAGGGAGCTTCTATGGCTACACCTTC. Translating it yields CASSSPTGSFYGYTF.

The rearrangement uses TRBV30 and TRBJ2-7, with TRBD1 matching over 11 bases. This CDR3 spans 13 amino acids. Germline V lookup: CDR1 GTSNPN, CDR2 SVGIG (reference sequence). The V and J ends lost 3 bases and 2 bases, in that order; junction bases with no gene match: 0. CDR3 DNA: TGTGCCTGGAGGGACAGGGGGCCCTACGAGCAGTACTTC. It codes for CAWRDRGPYEQYF.

The chain carries TRBV9 and TRBJ2-2; D is perhaps TRBD2 (6 bases). Germline CDR1 and CDR2: SGDLS and YYNGEE. The V gene lost 3 bases and the J gene lost 2 bases, with 11 bases spanning the gap. The CDR3 runs 15 residues. Written as DNA, the CDR3 is TGTGCCAGCAGCGCTCCCGGGGGAAACACCGGGGAGCTGTTTTTT. It encodes CASSAPGGNTGELFF.

V is TRBV6-5 and J is TRBJ1-2; D uncertain. The germline CDR1 and CDR2 sequences are MNHEY and SVGAGI. This CDR3 has 13 amino acids. Trimming stripped 4 bases from V and 4 bases from J, with 10 bases between. DNA of the CDR3: TGTGCCAGCAGTTCCACAGCTATCTATGGCTACACCTTC. It translates to CASSSTAIYGYTF.

This sequence joins TRBV2 and TRBJ1-1; D uncertain. V was shortened by 2 bases and J by 1 base, with 14 bases between the two germline ends. The CDR3 consists of 16 residues. Germline lookup yields CDR1 SNHLY and CDR2 FYNNEI. CDR3 sequence: CASSEIPPTQNTEAFF. The DNA of the CDR3 is TGTGCCAGCAGTGAAATCCCCCCCACACAGAACACTGAAGCTTTCTTT.

The chain combines TRBV4-1 with TRBJ2-5; TRBD2 is a possible D gene (6 bases). V was clipped by 0 bases and J by 5 bases, with 13 bases between them. Per germline, CDR1 MGHRA and CDR2 YSYEKL. The CDR3 loop spans 15 amino acids. The chain's CDR3 is CASSQEEGPGETQYF. The CDR3 nucleotides read TGCGCCAGCAGCCAAGAGGAGGGGCCGGGGGAGACCCAGTACTTC.

The chain joins TRBV19 to TRBJ2-3; 13 bases agree with TRBD2. V was pared by 8 bases and J by 1 base, with 3 bases of the junction left unmatched. Per the germline V gene, CDR1 is LNHDA and CDR2 is SQIVND (reference sequence). The CDR3 sequence is 15 residues long. The CDR3 here is CASALAGGGTDTQYF. In DNA, the CDR3 is TGTGCCAGTGCACTAGCGGGAGGGGGCACAGATACGCAGTATTTT. The full variable domain, rest sourced from reference TRBV19 and TRBJ2-3, is DGGITQSPKYLFRKEGQNVTLSCEQNLNHDAMYWYRQDPGQGLRLIYYSQIVNDFQKGDIAEGYSVSREKKESFPLTVTSAQKNPTAFYLCASALAGGGTDTQYFGPGTRLTVL.

The V gene is TRBV21-1, the J gene TRBJ2-2; TRBD1 was called by the table and not checked on the DNA. TRBV21-1 is assigned pseudogene status. CDR3 length equals 17 residues. CDR3 in DNA: TGTGCCAGCAGCAAAGAGGGAACAACAGGGTCCACCGGGGAGCTGTTTTTT. As protein: CASSKEGTTGSTGELFF.

The chain carries TRBV11-2 and TRBJ2-7; D perhaps matches TRBD1 (6 bases). V was pared by 5 bases and J by 5 bases, with 10 bases between. CDR1 SGHAT and CDR2 FQNNGV come from the germline V gene. This CDR3 comprises 12 residues. The CDR3 loop reads CASSAGGHEQYF. The CDR3 nucleotides are TGTGCCAGCAGCGCTGGGGGCCACGAGCAGTACTTC.

V and J are TRBV7-3 and TRBJ2-1; 9 bases match TRBD1. CDR3 length equals 15 residues. The germline V gene has CDR1 SGHTA and CDR2 FQGTGA. Germline trimming cut 5 bases from V and 2 bases from J; bases unmatched to any gene: 4. In nucleotides, the CDR3 is TGTGCCAGCAGCGAACAGGGGGCGGCCTACAATGAGCAGTTCTTC. It encodes CASSEQGAAYNEQFF.

The V and J genes are TRBV19 and TRBJ1-4, with a possible D match to TRBD1 (5 bases). Germline CDR1 is LNHDA and CDR2 is SQIVND (reference sequence). There are 15 residues in the CDR3. Trimming took off 9 bases at V and 4 bases at J, with 18 bases between the two ends. CDR3 region: CASSTQGTGNEKLFF. As DNA, the CDR3 is TGTGCCAGCTCTACTCAGGGAACGGGTAATGAAAAACTGTTTTTT. The variable domain in full, with the rest retrieved from reference TRBV19 and TRBJ1-4, is DGGITQSPKYLFRKEGQNVTLSCEQNLNHDAMYWYRQDPGQGLRLIYYSQIVNDFQKGDIAEGYSVSREKKESFPLTVTSAQKNPTAFYLCASSTQGTGNEKLFFGSGTQLSVL.

The genes are TRBV7-9 and TRBJ1-4, with D possibly matching TRBD1 (5 bases). Per germline, CDR1 SEHNR and CDR2 FQNEAQ (reference sequence). The CDR3 is 15 residues long. The germline V and J ends were trimmed by 5 bases and 7 bases, with 17 bases remaining between them. CDR3 DNA: TGTGCCAGCAGCCCCCAGGGAGGGGTAGTTGAAAAACTGTTTTTT. Protein product: CASSPQGGVVEKLFF. Based on the CDR3 plus reference TRBV7-9 and TRBJ1-4, the full variable domain is DTGVSQNPRHKITKRGQNVTFRCDPISEHNRLYWYRQTLGQGPEFLTYFQNEAQLEKSRLLSDRFSAERPKGSFSTLEIQRTEQGDSAMYLCASSPQGGVVEKLFFGSGTQLSVL.

This rearrangement joins TRBV5-1 to TRBJ2-5; 10 positions match TRBD2. CDR3 length: 14 amino acids. Trimming removed 3 bases from V and 2 bases from J; junction bases left unmatched: 1. The germline V gene has CDR1 SGHRS and CDR2 YFSETQ. The CDR3 region has the DNA TGCGCCAGCAGCTGGACTAGCGGACAAGAGACCCAGTACTTC. It specifies CASSWTSGQETQYF.

The chain links TRBV30 to TRBJ1-2; tentatively, D is TRBD1 (6 bases). Trimming stripped 4 bases from V and 7 bases from J, with 22 bases between. CDR3 length: 15 residues. CDR1 and CDR2 (germline): GTSNPN, SVGIG (reference sequence). The CDR3 loop reads CAWKIQGFLSGGYTF. In DNA form, the CDR3 reads TGTGCCTGGAAGATCCAGGGGTTCTTGTCAGGTGGCTACACCTTC.

The V call is TRBV6-6, the J call TRBJ2-3, with D perhaps matching TRBD1 (7 bases). Germline CDR1 MNHNY, CDR2 SVGAGI (reference sequence). Trimming removed 6 bases from V and 2 bases from J, with 12 bases in between. CDR3 length equals 14 residues. CDR3 region: CASREGQLTDTQYF. CDR3 DNA: TGTGCCAGCAGGGAGGGACAGCTCACAGATACGCAGTATTTT.

V usage is TRBV7-8 and J usage is TRBJ2-7, with 7 bases identical to TRBD2. V was pared by 1 base and J by 5 bases, with 2 bases of the junction left unmatched. This CDR3 region has 13 residues. Germline V gene sequence: CDR1 SGHVS, CDR2 FQNEAQ. The CDR3 sequence is CASSLGGGNEQYF. In DNA, the CDR3 is TGTGCCAGCAGCTTAGGGGGAGGGAACGAGCAGTACTTC.

In nucleotides, the CDR3 is TGTGCCAGCAGCGCAATCAGCGGGACTAATAACTATGGCTACACCTTC. It is translated as CASSAISGTNNYGYTF. The V and J genes are TRBV11-2 and TRBJ1-2; a possible D gene is TRBD1 (5 bases). Germline loops: CDR1 SGHAT, CDR2 FQNNGV. The CDR3 consists of 16 residues. Trimming removed 5 bases from V and 1 base from J, with 17 bases in between.

This sequence joins TRBV11-1 and TRBJ2-1, with D unclear. The CDR3 contains 17 residues. CDR1 SGHAT and CDR2 FQDESV come from the germline V gene (reference sequence). The ends were cut back, 0 bases at V and 0 bases at J, with 12 bases in the middle. The CDR3 DNA sequence: TGTGCCAGCAGCTTAGCTTGGCTAAGGAGCTCCTACAATGAGCAGTTCTTC. It yields the protein CASSLAWLRSSYNEQFF.

Only a few counts were recorded for this clone. The chain uses TRBV5-6 and TRBJ2-5; no clear D gene. This CDR3 spans 11 amino acids. The V gene lost 8 bases and the J gene lost 7 bases, with 12 bases spanning the gap. Germline lookup yields CDR1 SGHDT and CDR2 YYEEEE. CDR3 region: CARRLKGTQYF. In nucleotides, the CDR3 is TGTGCCAGACGACTCAAAGGGACCCAGTACTTC. The whole variable domain, remainder taken from reference TRBV5-6 and TRBJ2-5, is DAGVTQSPTHLIKTRGQQVTLRCSPKSGHDTVSWYQQALGQGPQFIFQYYEEEERQRGNFPDRFSGHQFPNYSSELNVNALLLGDSALYLCARRLKGTQYFGPGTRLLVL.

The chain has TRBV11-2 and TRBJ1-2, with TRBD1 as a possible D gene (5 bases). The germline V gene encodes CDR1 SGHAT and CDR2 FQNNGV. The CDR3 loop spans 15 amino acids. V shed 3 bases and J shed 4 bases, with 15 bases lying between them. The CDR3 coding sequence is TGTGCCAGCAGCTTCAACGAAGCGGGGCCCTATGGCTACACCTTC. Protein sequence: CASSFNEAGPYGYTF.

The CDR3 reads CASRRGAGYGYTF. DNA for the CDR3: TGTGCCAGCAGACGGGGGGCTGGGTATGGCTACACCTTC. This chain connects TRBV27 to TRBJ1-2; possibly TRBD1 for D (6 bases). The germline V and J ends were trimmed by 6 bases and 5 bases, with 13 bases remaining between them. There are 13 residues in the CDR3. Germline CDR1 is MNHEY and CDR2 is SMNVEV (reference sequence).

The V call is TRBV6-5, the J call TRBJ2-7, with 7 bases lining up with TRBD1. The V gene's germline CDR1 is MNHEY and CDR2 SVGAGI. CDR3 length: 13 residues. The V and J ends lost 7 bases and 6 bases, in that order; junction bases with no gene match: 9. The CDR3 DNA reads as TGTGCCAGCACCCCACCCGGACAGGTCGAGCAGTACTTC. Encoded protein: CASTPPGQVEQYF.

The chain joins TRBV5-1 to TRBJ1-6; D perhaps matches TRBD1 (6 bases). The germline gives CDR1 SGHRS, CDR2 YFSETQ. The CDR3 runs 13 residues. Trimming left V 0 bases short and J 13 bases short, with 11 bases between. The CDR3 DNA sequence: TGCGCCAGCAGCTTGGAACAGGGAAGGCCCCTCCACTTT. It yields the protein CASSLEQGRPLHF.

The chain recombines TRBV29-1 with TRBJ1-1; D perhaps matches TRBD1 (5 bases). Germline CDR1 SQVTM, CDR2 ANQGSEA. The CDR3 extends over 13 amino acids. Between the trimmed V and J ends, which lost 6 bases and 1 base, there was a span of 12 bases. The CDR3 DNA is TGCAGCGTAACGGACACCCCGAACACTGAAGCTTTCTTT. It encodes CSVTDTPNTEAFF.

The sample holds one count of this clone. The chain joins TRBV7-3 to TRBJ2-1, with D possibly matching TRBD2 (6 bases). This CDR3 spans 15 amino acids. Germline V gene data show CDR1 as SGHTA and CDR2 as FQGTGA. V gave up 2 bases and J gave up 2 bases, with 10 bases separating them. CDR3 protein: CASSLSEGTYNEQFF. Written as DNA, the CDR3 is TGTGCCAGCAGCTTATCGGAGGGCACCTACAATGAGCAGTTCTTC.

The genes are TRBV28 and TRBJ2-7, with 7 bases matching TRBD1. CDR3 length: 13 amino acids. Germline CDR1 is MDHEN and CDR2 is SYDVKM. V trimming: 5 bases; J trimming: 3 bases; junction bases outside the gene matches: 4. The CDR3 is CASSAWDSYEQYF. The CDR3, as DNA: TGTGCCAGCAGTGCGTGGGACAGCTACGAGCAGTACTTC.

The rearrangement links TRBV6-5 to TRBJ2-7; perhaps TRBD1 as D (6 bases). The CDR3 has 14 residues. CDR1 is MNHEY and CDR2 is SVGAGI in the germline V gene. The V and J ends lost 6 bases and 7 bases respectively, with 19 bases between them. CDR3 nucleotide sequence: TGTGCCAGCAGCATAGTACAGGGATTGGGGGAGCAGTACTTC. Translation: CASSIVQGLGEQYF.